Listed below are T cell receptor beta chains from one sample, sequenced in a study of vaccination effects on CD4 cells after COVID-19. Sequenced by immunoSEQ multiplex PCR; TCRdb stores in-frame clones only, minus some. Here the sample spans about 46,000 clones, roughly four fifths being singletons. Their antigens remain unidentified. The specimen comprised CD4+ T cells from PBMCs cultured without peptide, sampled before COVID-19 vaccination. These receptors came from a human donor who had a prior SARS-CoV-2 infection. Both conserved end residues are part of each CDR3. The D gene is left open where the match is weak. Clone size is not always given. Where it is, it says once, few, many or a class for expanded clones.

V	D	J	size	DNA	CDR3
TRBV7-3	TRBD1	TRBJ1-5	NA	TGTGCCAGCAGCTTAGCACAGGGGGCAAGGGGCAATCAGCCCCAGCATTTT	CASSLAQGARGNQPQHF
TRBV2	TRBD2	TRBJ2-3	NA	TGTGCCAGCAGTGGTGAGGCGGGGGGAACAGATACGCAGTATTTT	CASSGEAGGTDTQYF
TRBV5-4	NA	TRBJ1-1	few	TGTGCCATCGGGGTAGGGTGGAACACTGAAGCTTTCTTT	CAIGVGWNTEAFF
TRBV7-6	NA	TRBJ2-1	medium-sized	TGTGCCAGCAGCTCGCAGGTAAACTCCTACAATGAGCAGTTCTTC	CASSSQVNSYNEQFF
TRBV12-5	TRBD2	TRBJ2-1	once	TGTGCTAGTGGTTCTAGCGGGAGGGCCGGGCGCGAGCAGTTCTTC	CASGSSGRAGREQFF
TRBV7-2	NA	TRBJ1-1	NA	TGTGCCAGCAGCTTAGTATCCCCGGGGCGAACTGAAGCTTTCTTT	CASSLVSPGRTEAFF
TRBV5-1	NA	TRBJ2-1	NA	TGCGCCAGCAGCTTCTCGGCCCCGGCCTACAATGAGCAGTTCTTC	CASSFSAPAYNEQFF
TRBV7-2	NA	TRBJ1-2	NA	TGTGCCAGCAGCGAGGGAGGCAACTATGGCTACACCTTC	CASSEGGNYGYTF
TRBV7-2	NA	TRBJ2-3	NA	TGTGCCAGCAGCGGGACTCTAGGGGTTGGTACGCAGTATTTT	CASSGTLGVGTQYF
TRBV18	NA	TRBJ1-6	NA	TGTGCCAGCTCACCGGGGAAATCACCCCTCCACTTT	CASSPGKSPLHF
TRBV13	NA	TRBJ1-2	NA	TGTGCCAGCAGCTTAATTGGTTATTCCCCTGGCTACACCTTC	CASSLIGYSPGYTF
TRBV7-2	NA	TRBJ2-3	NA	TGTGCCAGCAGGCAAGGACAGAACACAGATACGCAGTATTTT	CASRQGQNTDTQYF
TRBV5-5	NA	TRBJ2-3	once	TGTGCCAGCAGCTTGACAGAAGATACGCAGTATTTT	CASSLTEDTQYF
TRBV28	NA	TRBJ1-2	NA	TGTGCCAGCAGTACCCTATGGGATTACGACTATGGCTACACCTTC	CASSTLWDYDYGYTF
TRBV12-5	NA	TRBJ2-1	NA	TGTGCTAGTGGCCGTTACAACTTAGCGGATGAGCAGTTCTTC	CASGRYNLADEQFF
TRBV4-2	TRBD2	TRBJ2-5	NA	TGTGCCAGCAGCCAAGTCGGTACTAGCGGAGAGACCCAGTACTTC	CASSQVGTSGETQYF
TRBV7-9	TRBD1	TRBJ1-4	NA	TGTGCCAGCAGCTTAGTTAGTTTAGGGACAGGGCACCGAAAACTGTTTTTT	CASSLVSLGTGHRKLFF
TRBV29-1	TRBD1	TRBJ1-1	NA	TGCAGCGTCCTCCGGACAGGGGGCAACACTGAAGCTTTCTTT	CSVLRTGGNTEAFF
TRBV7-3	TRBD1	TRBJ1-6	NA	TGTGCCAGCAGCATGCACCCCGGGACAGGGGGCCCTCCACCCCTCCACTTT	CASSMHPGTGGPPPLHF
TRBV6-5	NA	TRBJ2-5	NA	TGTGCCAGCAGTTACTCGATGGGCAGGGAGGCGACCCAGTACTTC	CASSYSMGREATQYF
TRBV13	NA	TRBJ2-2	NA	TGTGCCAGCAGCTTAGCATGGGAGTCGGGCACCGGGGAGCTGTTTTTT	CASSLAWESGTGELFF
TRBV11-3	TRBD2	TRBJ2-5	NA	TGTGCCAGCAGCTTGACTAGCAGGGCCGCACTACAGTACTTC	CASSLTSRAALQYF
TRBV21-1	NA	TRBJ1-6	few	TGTGCCAGCAGCAAAGAAACCTGGGGTAATTCACCCCTCCACTTT	CASSKETWGNSPLHF
TRBV27	TRBD2	TRBJ2-3	once	TGTGCCAGCGCAAGCGGGATATTGACAGATACGCAGTATTTT	CASASGILTDTQYF
TRBV15	NA	TRBJ1-2	NA	TGTGCCACCAGCAGTTGGGATAGACCTATCTATGGCTACACCTTC	CATSSWDRPIYGYTF
TRBV11-2	NA	TRBJ2-7	NA	NA	CASSFGAGSYEQYF
TRBV7-6	NA	TRBJ2-1	NA	TGTGCCAGCTTTCCGGGACTCTTATTTCCCTACAATGAGCAGTTCTTC	CASFPGLLFPYNEQFF
TRBV24-1	NA	TRBJ1-5	NA	TGTGCCACCAGTGATTTGACGGGGCAGCCCCAGCATTTT	CATSDLTGQPQHF
TRBV9	TRBD2	TRBJ2-1	NA	TGTGCCAGCAGCGTAGGACTAGCGTTCTACAATGAGCAGTTCTTC	CASSVGLAFYNEQFF
TRBV21-1	NA	TRBJ2-7	few	TGTGCCAGCGGAAGGGACTTCGTGGGGGAGCAGTACTTC	CASGRDFVGEQYF
TRBV11-3	NA	TRBJ2-2	few	TGTGCCAGCAGCACTCAGACTCACACCGGGGAGCTGTTTTTT	CASSTQTHTGELFF
TRBV25-1	TRBD1	TRBJ2-3	NA	TGTGCCAGCAGTTGGACAGGGGGCACAGATACGCAGTATTTT	CASSWTGGTDTQYF
TRBV6-5	TRBD1	TRBJ2-7	NA	TGTGCCAGCAGTCTGTGGACAGGGTTAAGTAAGTACTTC	CASSLWTGLSKYF
TRBV7-2	TRBD2	TRBJ2-3	NA	TGTGCCAGCAGCCCCTGGACTAGCGGGGGGAACACAGATACGCAGTATTTT	CASSPWTSGGNTDTQYF
TRBV9	TRBD1	TRBJ1-4	NA	TGTGCCAGCAGTCCGGGAGACAGGGGCGGCCCGGGTAAACTGTTTTTT	CASSPGDRGGPGKLFF
TRBV5-1	NA	TRBJ2-1	NA	TGCGCCAGCAGCTCCAACAATGAGCAGTTCTTC	CASSSNNEQFF